Below, 17 T cell receptor beta chains from the same sample are listed, as sequenced in a study of CD8+ T cells in alopecia areata. As to treatment: oral pan-JAK inhibitor, 5-10 mg twice daily. cDNA reverse transcribed from extracted RNA served as the sequencing template. TCRdb's table, derived via immunoSEQ multiplex PCR, lists solely in-frame clones and lacks some. The table records around 200,000 clones, roughly 50% of them present only once. The sample was CD8+ T cells sorted from blood, taken at week 24, from a patient treated with tofacitinib. The receptor source for this set is a human donor with alopecia areata.

V gene TRBV25-1 combines with J gene TRBJ2-7; 10 bases match TRBD2. The junction had 7 bases not matched to a gene; V was cut back by 7 bases and J by 1 base. Germline-derived CDR1 and CDR2 are MGHDK and SYGVNS. The CDR3 is 15 amino acids. CDR3 region: CASIPSGRGSYEQYF. The DNA for the CDR3 is TGTGCCAGCATCCCCAGCGGGAGGGGGTCCTACGAGCAGTACTTC.

The rearrangement uses TRBV7-9 and TRBJ2-3, with D unclear. V was clipped by 2 bases and J by 0 bases, with 9 bases between them. CDR1 and CDR2 from the germline V gene are SEHNR and FQNEAQ (reference sequence). The CDR3 covers 15 residues. In nucleotides, the CDR3 is TGTGCCAGCAGCTTACTTGGCAGAAGCACAGATACGCAGTATTTT. Its translation is CASSLLGRSTDTQYF. The full variable domain, with the rest looked up from reference TRBV7-9 and TRBJ2-3, is DTGVSQNPRHKITKRGQNVTFRCDPISEHNRLYWYRQTLGQGPEFLTYFQNEAQLEKSRLLSDRFSAERPKGSFSTLEIQRTEQGDSAMYLCASSLLGRSTDTQYFGPGTRLTVL.

Concerning this clone: The sample has other DNA sequences that encode this CDR3 too. The chain carries TRBV29-1 and TRBJ1-2; the D gene is possibly TRBD1 (5 bases). Germline-derived CDR1 and CDR2 are SQVTM and ANQGSEA. CDR3 length: 10 residues. The V end lost 6 bases, the J end lost 4 bases, and 6 bases lay between the germline ends. In DNA, the CDR3 is TGCAGCGTAGACAGCTATGGCTACACCTTC. Translating gives CSVDSYGYTF. The full variable domain, completed using reference TRBV29-1 and TRBJ1-2, is SAVISQKPSRDICQRGTSLTIQCQVDSQVTMMFWYRQQPGQSLTLIATANQGSEATYESGFVIDKFPISRPNLTFSTLTVSNMSPEDSSIYLCSVDSYGYTFGSGTRLTVV.

This clone has a single count. The V and J genes are TRBV9 and TRBJ2-3; no definite D call. V was pared by 3 bases and J by 4 bases, with 6 bases between. The CDR3 totals 12 residues. CDR1 is SGDLS and CDR2 is YYNGEE in the germline V gene. DNA of the CDR3: TGTGCCAGCAGCGCATATTCAGATACGCAGTATTTT. Translated, it gives CASSAYSDTQYF.

This sequence joins TRBV2 and TRBJ2-1, with D possibly TRBD2 on 6 matching bases. Trimming removed 3 bases at V and 8 bases at J, with 17 bases between. Germline V gene lookup returns CDR1 SNHLY and CDR2 FYNNEI. The CDR3 is 15 amino acids. CDR3 amino acids: CASSELSDGGDEQFF. The CDR3 bases are TGTGCCAGCAGTGAGTTGTCGGACGGAGGGGATGAGCAGTTCTTC.

The chain links TRBV10-3 to TRBJ1-1; D is unresolved. Germline lookup yields CDR1 ENHRY and CDR2 SYGVKD. V shed 2 bases and J shed 1 base, with 5 bases lying between them. The CDR3 runs 13 residues. CDR3 protein: CAISEGWNTEAFF. DNA of the CDR3: TGTGCCATCAGTGAGGGGTGGAACACTGAAGCTTTCTTT.

The J gene is TRBJ2-1, the V gene TRBV19; D is undetermined. The CDR3 contains 11 residues. Germline CDR1 reads LNHDA; CDR2 reads SQIVND (reference sequence). V was cut by 6 bases and J by 9 bases, with 9 bases left in between. CDR3 nucleotide sequence: TGTGCCAGTAGCACCTCGGGTGAGCAGTTCTTC. It encodes CASSTSGEQFF.

This clone was found a few times. The genes are TRBV7-9 and TRBJ2-2; no definite D call. The CDR3 is 14 residues long. CDR1 is SEHNR and CDR2 is FQNEAQ in the germline V gene (reference sequence). V was clipped by 4 bases and J by 7 bases, with 13 bases between them. The chain's CDR3 is CASSSSPGGGELFF. For the CDR3, the DNA is TGTGCCAGCAGCTCTAGTCCTGGCGGCGGGGAGCTGTTTTTT.

This clone occurred a few times. The chain employs TRBV29-1 and TRBJ2-2; D is ambiguous. V was pared by 5 bases and J by 1 base, with 14 bases between. This CDR3 region has 15 residues. Germline V gene data show CDR1 as SQVTM and CDR2 as ANQGSEA. The CDR3 reads CSVRGLGLNTGELFF. The CDR3 coding sequence is TGCAGCGTTCGAGGTTTGGGCCTGAACACCGGGGAGCTGTTTTTT.

This clone was seen a handful of times. The CDR3 spells CASSAGSNQPQHF. The DNA for the CDR3 is TGTGCCAGCAGTGCAGGTAGCAATCAGCCCCAGCATTTT. The J gene is TRBJ1-5, the V gene TRBV25-1; D gene unclear. Germline V gene lookup returns CDR1 MGHDK and CDR2 SYGVNS. The ends were cut back, 4 bases at V and 0 bases at J, with 4 bases in the middle. The length of the CDR3 is 13 residues.

This clone was counted between two and nine times. CDR3 bases: TGCGCCAGCAGTCGGTTTGGCAATCAGCCCCAGCATTTT. Its translation: CASSRFGNQPQHF. This chain connects TRBV4-1 to TRBJ1-5, with unresolved D. In germline, CDR1 is MGHRA, CDR2 YSYEKL. V lost 6 bases and J 2 bases, leaving 8 bases between the germline ends. The CDR3 length is 13 residues.

The chain recombines TRBV15 with TRBJ1-5, with D perhaps matching TRBD1 (5 bases). Germline CDR1 is LNHNV and CDR2 is YYDKDF (reference sequence). The ends were cut back, 0 bases at V and 5 bases at J, with 8 bases in the middle. The CDR3 spans 14 residues. The CDR3 is CATSRDRDYQPQHF. CDR3 nucleotides: TGTGCCACCAGCAGAGACAGGGATTATCAGCCCCAGCATTTT.

This clone came up a few times. The chain employs TRBV29-1 and TRBJ1-1; 9 nucleotides agree with TRBD1. Unmatched junction bases numbered 10, after V lost 4 bases and J lost 4 bases. The CDR3 is 15 residues long. Germline loops: CDR1 SQVTM, CDR2 ANQGSEA. The CDR3 spells CSVVSNRGRGTEAFF. CDR3 DNA: TGCAGCGTTGTGTCAAACAGGGGGCGAGGCACTGAAGCTTTCTTT.

In this sample, this clone turned up a few times. This chain connects TRBV2 to TRBJ2-3; 9 positions match TRBD2. The trim removed 3 bases at V and 4 bases at J, leaving 8 bases unmatched. The CDR3 runs to 16 residues. Germline loops: CDR1 SNHLY, CDR2 FYNNEI. CDR3 residues: CASSDSGGGASDTQYF. CDR3 DNA sequence: TGTGCCAGCAGTGATAGTGGCGGGGGGGCTTCAGATACGCAGTATTTT.

This sequence joins TRBV29-1 and TRBJ1-2; the D is unclear. Germline V gene lookup returns CDR1 SQVTM and CDR2 ANQGSEA. The CDR3 covers 16 residues. The germline V and J ends were trimmed by 2 bases and 8 bases, with 24 bases remaining between them. The CDR3: CSVEFAAGFTSMGYTF. The CDR3 nucleotides are TGCAGCGTTGAATTCGCTGCGGGCTTTACATCCATGGGCTACACCTTC.

CDR3 protein: CAWSVGGSGPEAFF. For the CDR3, the DNA is TGTGCCTGGAGTGTAGGGGGAAGTGGTCCTGAAGCTTTCTTT. The V gene is TRBV30, the J gene TRBJ1-1; TRBD1 might be the D (6 bases). CDR3 size: 14 residues. Deletions cut 0 bases from V and 6 bases from J, with 14 bases between. Germline V gives CDR1 GTSNPN, CDR2 SVGIG (reference sequence). The variable domain in full, completed from reference TRBV30 and TRBJ1-1, reads SQTIHQWPATLVQPVGSPLSLECTVEGTSNPNLYWYRQAAGRGLQLLFYSVGIGQISSEVPQNLSASRPQDRQFILSSKKLLLSDSGFYLCAWSVGGSGPEAFFGQGTRLTVV.

The CDR3 nucleotides read TGTGCCAGCAGTGTACTATCTGTAGAGCAGTACTTC. Translated, it gives CASSVLSVEQYF. V gene TRBV2 combines with J gene TRBJ2-7; D is unresolved. V dropped 4 bases and J dropped 7 bases, with 11 bases sitting between them. The CDR3 runs 12 residues. The germline V gene encodes CDR1 SNHLY and CDR2 FYNNEI.